Following are 4 T cell receptor beta chains from one sample sequenced in a study of blood T cell repertoires in COVID-19. Profiled with immunoSEQ multiplex PCR; TCRdb holds only in-frame clones, not every one. This table holds hundreds of thousands of clones, about nine tenths found once. Input material: peripheral blood. These receptors were obtained from a woman aged 65 to 85 with COVID-19, enrolled during active disease.

V gene TRBV29-1 combines with J gene TRBJ1-2, with 7 bases lining up with TRBD1. The V segment lost 5 bases and the J segment 2 bases; nucleotides outside the gene matches: 14. Germline V gene sequence: CDR1 SQVTM, CDR2 ANQGSEA. CDR3 length equals 16 residues. DNA for the CDR3: TGCAGCGTTTATAGAAGACCGGGACAGACCAACTATGGCTACACCTTC. Translating it yields CSVYRRPGQTNYGYTF.

The chain combines TRBV27 with TRBJ2-7, with D uncertain. Trimming took off 4 bases at V and 0 bases at J, with 16 bases between the two ends. Germline V gene lookup returns CDR1 MNHEY and CDR2 SMNVEV (reference sequence). This CDR3 contains 16 residues. The CDR3 sequence is CASSSTVRTVSYEQYF. The CDR3 coding sequence is TGTGCCAGCAGTTCCACGGTGCGCACCGTCTCCTACGAGCAGTACTTC.

The V call is TRBV28, the J call TRBJ2-3, with 12 positions matching TRBD1. V lost 0 bases to trimming and J lost 3 bases; unmatched junction nucleotides: 7. Germline assignment: CDR1 MDHEN and CDR2 SYDVKM. The CDR3 sequence is 18 residues long. The CDR3 protein is CASSLWGQGADETDTQYF. The CDR3 DNA is TGTGCCAGCAGTTTATGGGGACAGGGGGCGGATGAAACAGATACGCAGTATTTT.

In regard to this clone: Germline and junction disagree at one end, which may indicate a read error. The chain carries TRBV20-1 and TRBJ1-2; tentative D call: TRBD1 (5 bases). Germline CDR1 DFQATT, CDR2 SNEGSKA (reference sequence). The CDR3 extends over 8 amino acids. The CDR3 DNA reads as TGCAGTGCTGGAGAACAGGTGTTC. As protein: CSAGEQVF.